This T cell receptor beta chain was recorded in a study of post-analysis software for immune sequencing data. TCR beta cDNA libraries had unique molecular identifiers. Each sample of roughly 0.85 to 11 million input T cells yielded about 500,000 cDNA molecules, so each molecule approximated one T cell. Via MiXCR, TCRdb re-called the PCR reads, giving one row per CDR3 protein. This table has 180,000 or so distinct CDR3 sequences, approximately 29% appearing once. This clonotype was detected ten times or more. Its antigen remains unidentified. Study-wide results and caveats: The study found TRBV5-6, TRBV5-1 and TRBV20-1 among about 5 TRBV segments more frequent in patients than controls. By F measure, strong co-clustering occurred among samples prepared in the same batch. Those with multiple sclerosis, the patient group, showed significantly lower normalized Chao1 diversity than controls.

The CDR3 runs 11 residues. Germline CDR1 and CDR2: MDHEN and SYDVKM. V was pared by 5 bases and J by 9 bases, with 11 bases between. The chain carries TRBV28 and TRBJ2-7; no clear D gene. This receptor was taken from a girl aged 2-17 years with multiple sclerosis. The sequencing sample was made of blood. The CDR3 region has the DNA TGTGCCAGCAGTCTAGAGGCGCGGCAGTACTTC. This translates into CASSLEARQYF.